Detailed here is one T cell receptor beta chain. The sample belongs to a study of Ad26.COV2.S vaccination and SARS-CoV-2 variants. Study details: In the study, Ad26.COV2.S was injected intramuscularly once, or twice 56 days apart.

Regarding treatment: roughly 20 received Ad26.COV2.S at low or high dose, single or two shots; about 5 received placebo; per-sample allocation not given. The study sampled participants on day 63 after the first vaccine or placebo injection. The study used a vaccine consisting of an Ad26 vector that expressed Wuhan-strain SARS-CoV-2 spike. The V and J ends lost 8 bases and 4 bases respectively, with 14 bases between them. This CDR3 comprises 13 residues. Germline V gene sequence: CDR1 MNHEY, CDR2 SMNVEV (reference sequence). Clones were read by immunoSEQ multiplex PCR, and TCRdb kept only the in-frame ones, dropping some. The table has under 500,000 clones, roughly 90% seen once.

The sequencing here drew on peripheral blood, taken in a trial of Ad26.COV2.S vaccine versus placebo. The V gene is TRBV27, the J gene TRBJ1-1; D is uncertain. The clonotype was recovered from a person between 18 and 65 years old who received the Ad26.COV2.S COVID-19 vaccine or a placebo. This chain's CDR3 is CASSFGFSTEAFF. CDR3 in DNA: TGTGCCAGCTCTTTCGGGTTTTCCACTGAAGCTTTCTTT.